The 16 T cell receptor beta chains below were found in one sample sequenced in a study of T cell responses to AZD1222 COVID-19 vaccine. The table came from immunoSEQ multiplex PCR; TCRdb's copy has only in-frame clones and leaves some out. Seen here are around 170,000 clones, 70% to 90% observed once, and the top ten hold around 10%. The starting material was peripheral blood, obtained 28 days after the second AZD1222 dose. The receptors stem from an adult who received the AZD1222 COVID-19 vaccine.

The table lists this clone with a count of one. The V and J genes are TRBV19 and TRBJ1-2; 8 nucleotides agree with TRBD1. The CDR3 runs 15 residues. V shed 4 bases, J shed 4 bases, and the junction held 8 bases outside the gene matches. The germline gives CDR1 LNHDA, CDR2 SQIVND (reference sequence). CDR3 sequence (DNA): TGTGCCAGTAGTACTTCTACCGGGACAGGCTATGGCTACACCTTC. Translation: CASSTSTGTGYGYTF.

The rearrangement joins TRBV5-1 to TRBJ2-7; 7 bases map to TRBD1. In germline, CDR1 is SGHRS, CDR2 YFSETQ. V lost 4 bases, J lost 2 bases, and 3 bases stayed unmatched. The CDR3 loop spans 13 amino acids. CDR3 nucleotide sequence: TGCGCCAGCAGCGGACAGGTTACCTACGAGCAGTACTTC. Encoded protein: CASSGQVTYEQYF.

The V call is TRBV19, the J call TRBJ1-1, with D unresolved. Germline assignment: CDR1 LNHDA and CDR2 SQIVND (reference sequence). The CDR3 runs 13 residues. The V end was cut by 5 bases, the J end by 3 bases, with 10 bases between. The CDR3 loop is CASSVSRDTEAFF. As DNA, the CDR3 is TGTGCCAGTAGTGTGAGTAGGGACACTGAAGCTTTCTTT.

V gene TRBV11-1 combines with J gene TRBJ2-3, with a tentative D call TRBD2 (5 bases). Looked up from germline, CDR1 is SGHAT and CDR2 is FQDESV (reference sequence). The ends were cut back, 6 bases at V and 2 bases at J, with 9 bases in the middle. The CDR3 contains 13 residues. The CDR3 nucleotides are TGTGCCAGCAGATACGGACTCACAGATACGCAGTATTTT. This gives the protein CASRYGLTDTQYF. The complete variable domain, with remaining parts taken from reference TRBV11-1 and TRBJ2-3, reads EAEVAQSPRYKITEKSQAVAFWCDPISGHATLYWYRQILGQGPELLVQFQDESVVDDSQLPKDRFSAERLKGVDSTLKIQPAELGDSAMYLCASRYGLTDTQYFGPGTRLTVL.

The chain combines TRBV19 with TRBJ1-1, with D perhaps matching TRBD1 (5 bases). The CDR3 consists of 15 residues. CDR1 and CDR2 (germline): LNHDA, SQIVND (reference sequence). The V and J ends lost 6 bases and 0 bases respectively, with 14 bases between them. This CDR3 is CASRRDGTLNTEAFF. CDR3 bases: TGTGCCAGTAGAAGGGACGGCACTTTGAACACTGAAGCTTTCTTT.

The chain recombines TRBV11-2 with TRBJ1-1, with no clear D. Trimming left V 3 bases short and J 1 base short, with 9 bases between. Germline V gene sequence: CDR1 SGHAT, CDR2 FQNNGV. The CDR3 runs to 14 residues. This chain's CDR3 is CASSFAGKNTEAFF. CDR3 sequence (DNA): TGTGCCAGCAGCTTTGCAGGAAAGAACACTGAAGCTTTCTTT.

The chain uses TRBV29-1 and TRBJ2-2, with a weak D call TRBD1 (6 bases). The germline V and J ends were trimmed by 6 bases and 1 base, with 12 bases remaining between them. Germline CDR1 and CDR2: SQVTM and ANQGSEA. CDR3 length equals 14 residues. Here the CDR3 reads CSVGDRLNTGELFF. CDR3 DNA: TGCAGCGTAGGTGACAGGTTGAACACCGGGGAGCTGTTTTTT.

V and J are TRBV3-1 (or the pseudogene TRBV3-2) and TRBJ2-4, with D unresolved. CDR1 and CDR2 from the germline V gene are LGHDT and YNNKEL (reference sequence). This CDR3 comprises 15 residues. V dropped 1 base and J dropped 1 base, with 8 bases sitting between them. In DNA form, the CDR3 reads TGTGCCAGCAGCCAAGGAAACGGGGCCAAAAACATTCAGTACTTC. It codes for CASSQGNGAKNIQYF.

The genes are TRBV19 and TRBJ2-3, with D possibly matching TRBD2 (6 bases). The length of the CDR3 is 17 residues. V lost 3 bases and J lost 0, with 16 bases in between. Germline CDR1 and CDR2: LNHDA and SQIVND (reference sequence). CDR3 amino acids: CASSISAAGYSTDTQYF. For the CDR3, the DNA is TGTGCCAGTAGTATTTCTGCAGCGGGCTATAGCACAGATACGCAGTATTTT.

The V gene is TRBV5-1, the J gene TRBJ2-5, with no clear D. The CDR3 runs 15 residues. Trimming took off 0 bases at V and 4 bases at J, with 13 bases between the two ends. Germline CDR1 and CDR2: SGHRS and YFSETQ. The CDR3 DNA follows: TGCGCCAGCAGCTTGGGGGTAGTAGGGTCAGAGACCCAGTACTTC. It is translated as CASSLGVVGSETQYF.

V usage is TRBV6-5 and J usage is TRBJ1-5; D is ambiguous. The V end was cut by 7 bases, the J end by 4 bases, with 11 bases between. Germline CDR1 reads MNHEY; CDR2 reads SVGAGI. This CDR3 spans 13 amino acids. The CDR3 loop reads CASNPAGNQPQHF. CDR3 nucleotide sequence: TGTGCCAGCAACCCGGCCGGGAATCAGCCCCAGCATTTT.

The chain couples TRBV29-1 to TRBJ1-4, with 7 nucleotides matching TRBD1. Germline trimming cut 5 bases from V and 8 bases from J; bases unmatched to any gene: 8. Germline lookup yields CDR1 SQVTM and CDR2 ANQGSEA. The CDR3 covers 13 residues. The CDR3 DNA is TGCAGCGTTTCATATACAGGGGACGAAAAACTGTTTTTT. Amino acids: CSVSYTGDEKLFF.

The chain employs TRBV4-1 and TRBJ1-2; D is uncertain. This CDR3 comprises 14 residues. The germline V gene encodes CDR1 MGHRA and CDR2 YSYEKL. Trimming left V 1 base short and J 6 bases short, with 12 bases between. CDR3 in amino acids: CASSQGGGRDGYTF. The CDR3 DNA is TGCGCCAGCAGCCAAGGGGGAGGGAGGGATGGCTACACCTTC.

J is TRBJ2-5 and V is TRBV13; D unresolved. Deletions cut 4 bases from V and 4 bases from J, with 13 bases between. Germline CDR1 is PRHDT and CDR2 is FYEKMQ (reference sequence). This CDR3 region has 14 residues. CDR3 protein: CASSSSAVGETQYF. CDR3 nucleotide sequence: TGTGCCAGCAGCTCCTCAGCAGTGGGAGAGACCCAGTACTTC.

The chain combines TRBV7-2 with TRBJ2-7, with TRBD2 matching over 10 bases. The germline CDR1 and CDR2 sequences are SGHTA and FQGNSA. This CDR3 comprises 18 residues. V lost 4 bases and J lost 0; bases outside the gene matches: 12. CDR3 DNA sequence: TGTGCCAGCAGCTGGGCCCGGACTAGCGGCGGGAACTCCTACGAGCAGTACTTC. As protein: CASSWARTSGGNSYEQYF. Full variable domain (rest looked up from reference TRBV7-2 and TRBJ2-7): GAGVSQSPSNKVTEKGKDVELRCDPISGHTALYWYRQSLGQGLEFLIYFQGNSAPDKSGLPSDRFSAERTGGSVSTLTIQRTQQEDSAVYLCASSWARTSGGNSYEQYFGPGTRLTVT.

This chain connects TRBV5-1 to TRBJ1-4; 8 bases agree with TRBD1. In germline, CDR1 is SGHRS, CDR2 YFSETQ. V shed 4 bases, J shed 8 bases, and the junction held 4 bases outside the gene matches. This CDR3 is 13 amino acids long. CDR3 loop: CASSPGGLEKLFF. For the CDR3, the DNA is TGCGCCAGCAGCCCAGGGGGCTTGGAAAAACTGTTTTTT.